This T cell receptor beta chain was sequenced for a study of OX40 agonist ivuxolimab in advanced cancers. Overall study context: Those enrolled were 82.7% male, with a mean age of 60 years and ages from 23 to 79. Partial responses were achieved by three patients: one hepatocellular carcinoma, two cutaneous melanoma.

Study results and limitations: The 0.1-3.0 mg/kg partial responders had among the lowest clonal expansion.

Some clones are missing from TCRdb's copy, which holds only in-frame ones; the method was immunoSEQ multiplex PCR. The sample has under 20,000 clones, 80% to 90% seen once. Patients who had autoimmune disease history or got systemic immunosuppression were left out. Note on this clone: Its antigen is not known.

Germline CDR1 and CDR2: LNHDA and SQIVND (reference sequence). This CDR3 is 10 amino acids long. V was cut by 6 bases and J by 3 bases, with 2 bases left in between. Here the sequenced sample was CD4+ or CD8+ T cells sorted from blood, taken in a trial of the OX40 agonist ivuxolimab. The chain employs TRBV19 and TRBJ1-1, with unresolved D. The source is an adult with an advanced solid tumor such as melanoma, head and neck, liver or kidney cancer. The CDR3, as DNA: TGTGCCAGTAGATACACTGAAGCTTTCTTT. This gives the protein CASRYTEAFF.